The 24 T cell receptor beta chains below come from one sample, sequenced in a study of shared clonotypes between healthy human individuals (dated by TCRdb to the early 2020s). The library was obtained by the immunoSEQ multiplex PCR assay. In its TCRdb copy, this immuneACCESS table keeps in-frame sequences only and misses some clones. Where compared with another copy, unresolved V genes explain less than half of these, and the others have no known cause. Recorded for this sample are around 2.5 million clones; under 95% of them occurred a single time. Approximately 0.37% of the sample is held by the ten biggest clonotypes. The material sequenced was naive CD4+ T cells from PBMCs. The sample's cell subset or site label, decoded: CD45RA+ positively selected. The receptors stem from a man aged 18-30 years in good health. Some clones in this sample may be carry-over from other donors' samples.

The chain couples TRBV11-2 to TRBJ2-6; D is perhaps TRBD1 (5 bases). Germline CDR1 and CDR2: SGHAT and FQNNGV. The CDR3 covers 15 residues. V was shortened by 5 bases and J by 2 bases, with 10 bases between the two germline ends. The CDR3 region is CASSPRTTGANVLTF. In DNA form, the CDR3 reads TGTGCCAGCAGCCCTCGGACAACTGGGGCCAACGTCCTGACTTTC.

The V call is TRBV2, the J call TRBJ1-3; D is unresolved. Trimming pared 1 base from V and 15 bases from J, leaving 16 bases between. CDR3 length: 13 residues. Germline CDR1 reads SNHLY; CDR2 reads FYNNEI. Here the CDR3 DNA reads TGTGCCAGCAGTGAAGAGGGCGCCCAGGTCGGATATTTT. It translates to CASSEEGAQVGYF.

Here the CDR3 reads CASSLAQGANRNQPQHF. DNA of the CDR3: TGTGCCAGCAGCTTAGCTCAGGGGGCGAATCGCAATCAGCCCCAGCATTTT. The V call is TRBV7-2, the J call TRBJ1-5, with 8 bases that match TRBD1. The CDR3 covers 17 residues. Trimming removed 0 bases from V and 2 bases from J; junction bases left unmatched: 6. Looked up from germline, CDR1 is SGHTA and CDR2 is FQGNSA.

This chain uses TRBV10-3 with TRBJ2-7, with 9 bases fitting TRBD1. After removal of 11 bases from V and 4 bases from J, the junction contained 9 bases not matched to a gene. CDR3 length equals 13 residues. Germline-derived CDR1 and CDR2 are ENHRY and SYGVKD. The DNA for the CDR3 is TGTGCCGTCACAGGGGGCGTCGGGTACGAGCAGTACTTC. Translation gives CAVTGGVGYEQYF.

This clone was picked up one time. V is TRBV5-1 and J is TRBJ1-1; possible D gene TRBD1, 5 bases. Germline V gene sequence: CDR1 SGHRS, CDR2 YFSETQ. There are 13 residues in the CDR3. V lost 5 bases to trimming and J lost 5 bases, with 13 bases between them. CDR3 nucleotide sequence: TGCGCCAGCAGTCGGGGGGAGAGGACTGAAGCTTTCTTT. Protein sequence: CASSRGERTEAFF.

With regard to this clone: Other nucleotide sequences in the sample specify the same CDR3. The CDR3: CASSPTGGLETQYF. Written as DNA, the CDR3 is TGTGCCAGCAGTCCTACAGGGGGCTTAGAGACCCAGTACTTC. V gene TRBV28 combines with J gene TRBJ2-5; 9 bases map to TRBD1. CDR1 and CDR2 (germline): MDHEN, SYDVKM. After removal of 5 bases from V and 4 bases from J, the junction contained 5 bases not matched to a gene. The CDR3 contains 14 residues.

This clone was recorded only once. The V gene is TRBV7-9, the J gene TRBJ1-4, with no clear D. The germline V gene has CDR1 SEHNR and CDR2 FQNEAQ (reference sequence). Trimming left V 2 bases short and J 4 bases short, with 11 bases between. The CDR3 contains 15 residues. The CDR3 protein is CASSLLLVDNEKLFF. The CDR3 region has the DNA TGTGCCAGCAGCTTACTTTTGGTTGATAATGAAAAACTGTTTTTT. The complete variable domain, with remaining parts taken from reference TRBV7-9 and TRBJ1-4, reads DTGVSQNPRHKITKRGQNVTFRCDPISEHNRLYWYRQTLGQGPEFLTYFQNEAQLEKSRLLSDRFSAERPKGSFSTLEIQRTEQGDSAMYLCASSLLLVDNEKLFFGSGTQLSVL.

The chain employs TRBV4-1 and TRBJ2-3; TRBD1 might be the D (5 bases). Germline CDR1 and CDR2: MGHRA and YSYEKL. This CDR3 is 15 amino acids long. The ends were cut back, 3 bases at V and 2 bases at J, with 12 bases in the middle. The CDR3 loop is CASSQGLVSTDTQYF. The CDR3 nucleotides are TGCGCCAGCAGCCAGGGGCTAGTTTCCACAGATACGCAGTATTTT.

This rearrangement joins TRBV28 to TRBJ1-2, with D perhaps matching TRBD1 (6 bases). CDR1 and CDR2 from the germline V gene are MDHEN and SYDVKM. The germline V and J ends were trimmed by 0 bases and 4 bases, with 15 bases remaining between them. The CDR3 is 16 amino acids. The CDR3 loop is CASSLWDSPRIYGYTF. CDR3 sequence (DNA): TGTGCCAGCAGTTTATGGGACAGTCCCCGGATCTATGGCTACACCTTC.

This chain joins TRBV6-4 and TRBJ1-5; TRBD1 matches at 7 bases. This CDR3 is 14 amino acids long. CDR1 and CDR2 from the germline V gene are MRHNA and SNTAGT. The junction had 6 bases not matched to a gene; V was cut back by 4 bases and J by 6 bases. CDR3 DNA: TGTGCCAGCAGTGGGGAACCAGGGGGTCAGCCCCAGCATTTT. Translating it yields CASSGEPGGQPQHF.

On this clone: The identical CDR3 is also encoded by other nucleotide sequences in the sample. V gene TRBV7-2 combines with J gene TRBJ2-3; no reliable D call. Germline CDR1 SGHTA, CDR2 FQGNSA. The CDR3 is 11 amino acids. Trimming left V 5 bases short and J 5 bases short, with 5 bases between. The DNA for the CDR3 is TGTGCCAGCAGCAGAAGAGATACGCAGTATTTT. It codes for CASSRRDTQYF.

The chain links TRBV5-8 to TRBJ2-6; D gene unclear. Germline values: CDR1 SGHTS, CDR2 YDEGEE. V was clipped by 0 bases and J by 0 bases, with 10 bases between them. The CDR3 covers 17 residues. CDR3 sequence reads: CASSLAPGRSGANVLTF. The CDR3 DNA is TGTGCCAGCAGCTTGGCCCCCGGACGCTCTGGGGCCAACGTCCTGACTTTC.

As for this clone: One end of the junction does not line up with germline, which may come from a read error. This chain uses TRBV23-1 with TRBJ2-7, with D tentatively TRBD1 (6 bases). TRBV23-1 is an open reading frame whose function is uncertain. There are 16 residues in the CDR3. CDR3 amino acids: CASSHHLPTGSCEQYF. CDR3 DNA: TGCGCCAGCAGTCATCACCTACCAACAGGGTCCTGCGAGCAGTACTTC.

About this clone itself: The sample holds other DNA sequences that translate to the same CDR3. The genes are TRBV11-3 and TRBJ2-7; 10 bases map to TRBD1. The J segment lost 4 bases and the V segment lost 3 bases, leaving 6 bases of the junction unmatched. CDR3 length: 15 residues. CDR1 and CDR2 (germline): SGHNT, YENEEA. CDR3 coding DNA: TGTGCCAGCAGCTTCAGCGGACAGGGGGGATACGAGCAGTACTTC. Encoded protein: CASSFSGQGGYEQYF.

The chain combines TRBV5-4 with TRBJ2-7; 7 bases line up with TRBD1. V shed 3 bases, J shed 2 bases, and the junction held 11 bases outside the gene matches. The germline CDR1 and CDR2 sequences are SGHNT and YYREEE (reference sequence). The length of the CDR3 is 16 residues. The CDR3 loop reads CASSSLLRGKTYEQYF. The CDR3 nucleotides are TGTGCCAGCAGCTCGCTTCTCAGGGGGAAAACCTACGAGCAGTACTTC.

A remark on this clone: This sample includes further DNA sequences coding for the same CDR3. V usage is TRBV5-6 and J usage is TRBJ2-5; TRBD2 matches at 7 bases. CDR3 size: 12 residues. V trimming: 5 bases; J trimming: 4 bases; junction bases outside the gene matches: 2. Germline CDR1 SGHDT, CDR2 YYEEEE. The CDR3 spells CASSWGGETQYF. CDR3 coding DNA: TGTGCCAGCAGTTGGGGGGGAGAGACCCAGTACTTC.

The rearrangement links TRBV28 to TRBJ1-5, with D perhaps TRBD1 (5 bases). The V and J ends lost 9 bases and 5 bases respectively, with 14 bases between them. The germline V gene has CDR1 MDHEN and CDR2 SYDVKM. This CDR3 region has 13 residues. CDR3 amino acids: CASTGPRYQPQHF. The CDR3 DNA is TGTGCCAGTACGGGACCGAGGTATCAGCCCCAGCATTTT.

Comments on this clone: Distinct nucleotide sequences in the sample also encode this CDR3. The V gene is TRBV18, the J gene TRBJ2-7, with 7 nucleotides matching TRBD1. The CDR3 length is 14 residues. Trimming removed 6 bases from V and 2 bases from J; junction bases left unmatched: 7. In germline, CDR1 is KGHSH, CDR2 LQKENI. In DNA form, the CDR3 reads TGTGCCAGCTCGCCAGGGACAGAGACCTACGAGCAGTACTTC. Translating gives CASSPGTETYEQYF.

This chain uses TRBV5-6 with TRBJ2-4; tentatively, D is TRBD2 (6 bases). The germline CDR1 and CDR2 sequences are SGHDT and YYEEEE. V was clipped by 1 base and J by 0 bases, with 14 bases between them. The CDR3 is 17 amino acids. CDR3 sequence: CASSLWRVAAAKNIQYF. Written as DNA, the CDR3 is TGTGCCAGCAGCTTGTGGCGTGTAGCGGCAGCCAAAAACATTCAGTACTTC.

The V call is TRBV5-6, the J call TRBJ1-1, with TRBD1 identical over 7 bases. CDR1 is SGHDT, CDR2 YYEEEE, per germline. The V gene end was trimmed by 4 bases and the J gene end by 1 base; junction bases not matched to a gene: 10. This CDR3 has 16 amino acids. CDR3 in amino acids: CASSPDTGTANTEAFF. In nucleotides, the CDR3 is TGTGCCAGCAGCCCCGATACCGGGACAGCGAACACTGAAGCTTTCTTT.

For this clone: This same CDR3 is encoded by further DNA sequences in the sample. The chain links TRBV7-9 to TRBJ1-1; 7 nucleotides agree with TRBD1. Germline V gene lookup returns CDR1 SEHNR and CDR2 FQNEAQ (reference sequence). The CDR3 runs 14 residues. V was pared by 1 base and J by 1 base, with 0 bases of the junction left unmatched. The CDR3: CASSLGQGNTEAFF. The DNA of the CDR3 is TGTGCCAGCAGCTTAGGACAGGGGAACACTGAAGCTTTCTTT.

This sequence joins TRBV19 and TRBJ1-5, with 8 positions matching TRBD1. With 3 bases clipped from V and 1 base from J, the junction kept 5 bases outside the gene matches. Germline loops: CDR1 LNHDA, CDR2 SQIVND (reference sequence). The CDR3 runs to 16 residues. Here the CDR3 DNA reads TGTGCCAGTAGTATGGACAGGGTTCGGAGCAATCAGCCCCAGCATTTT. Its translation is CASSMDRVRSNQPQHF.

The chain carries TRBV5-1 and TRBJ2-7; D is uncertain. Germline assignment: CDR1 SGHRS and CDR2 YFSETQ. CDR3 length: 15 amino acids. Trimming cost V 4 bases and J 2 bases, with 16 bases left between them. CDR3 sequence (DNA): TGCGCCAGCAGCAACCCCCAGACGGCTACCTACGAGCAGTACTTC. Amino acids: CASSNPQTATYEQYF.

The rearrangement joins TRBV4-1 to TRBJ2-1, with 8 bases identical to TRBD2. V shed 6 bases, J shed 5 bases, and the junction held 9 bases outside the gene matches. Germline CDR1 MGHRA, CDR2 YSYEKL. This CDR3 is 15 amino acids long. This CDR3 reads CASREGGSGNNEQFF. CDR3 DNA sequence: TGCGCCAGCAGGGAAGGGGGTAGCGGGAACAATGAGCAGTTCTTC.